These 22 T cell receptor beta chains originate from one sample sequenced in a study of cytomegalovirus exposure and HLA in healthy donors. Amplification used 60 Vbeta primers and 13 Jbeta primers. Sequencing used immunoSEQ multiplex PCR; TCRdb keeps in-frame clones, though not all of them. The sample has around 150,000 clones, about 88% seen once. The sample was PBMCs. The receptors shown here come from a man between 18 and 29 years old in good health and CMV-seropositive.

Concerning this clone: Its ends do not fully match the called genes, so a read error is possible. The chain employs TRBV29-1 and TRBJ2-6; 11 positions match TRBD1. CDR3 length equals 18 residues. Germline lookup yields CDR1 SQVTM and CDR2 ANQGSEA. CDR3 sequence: CSVEDPGQGVLGANGLTF. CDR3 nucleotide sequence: TGCAGCGTTGAAGATCCGGGACAGGGGGTTCTTGGGGCCAACGGCCTGACTTTC.

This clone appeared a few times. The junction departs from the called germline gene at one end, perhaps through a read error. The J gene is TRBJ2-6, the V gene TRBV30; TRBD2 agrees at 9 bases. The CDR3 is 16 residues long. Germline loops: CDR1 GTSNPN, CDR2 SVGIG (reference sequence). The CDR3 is CAWRTAGGLGANGLTF. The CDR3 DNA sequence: TGTGCCTGGAGGACGGCGGGGGGGCTTGGGGCCAACGGCCTGACTTTC.

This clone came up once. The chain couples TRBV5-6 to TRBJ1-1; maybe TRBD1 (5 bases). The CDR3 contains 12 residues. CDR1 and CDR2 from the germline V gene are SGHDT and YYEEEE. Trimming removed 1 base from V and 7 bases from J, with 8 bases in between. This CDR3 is CASSLQTDEAFF. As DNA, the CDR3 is TGTGCCAGCAGCTTGCAGACAGATGAAGCTTTCTTT.

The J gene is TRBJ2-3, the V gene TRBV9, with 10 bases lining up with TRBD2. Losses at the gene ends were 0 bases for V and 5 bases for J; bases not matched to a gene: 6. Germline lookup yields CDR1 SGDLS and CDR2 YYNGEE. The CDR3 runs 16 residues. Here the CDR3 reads CASSVGLAGARDTQYF. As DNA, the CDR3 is TGTGCCAGCAGCGTAGGCCTAGCGGGGGCCCGAGATACGCAGTATTTT.

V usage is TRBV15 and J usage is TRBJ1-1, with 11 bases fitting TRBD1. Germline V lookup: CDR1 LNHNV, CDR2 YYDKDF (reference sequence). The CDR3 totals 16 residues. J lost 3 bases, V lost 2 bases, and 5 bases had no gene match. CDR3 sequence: CATSRRTGGMDTEAFF. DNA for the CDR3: TGTGCCACCAGCAGACGGACAGGGGGCATGGACACTGAAGCTTTCTTT.

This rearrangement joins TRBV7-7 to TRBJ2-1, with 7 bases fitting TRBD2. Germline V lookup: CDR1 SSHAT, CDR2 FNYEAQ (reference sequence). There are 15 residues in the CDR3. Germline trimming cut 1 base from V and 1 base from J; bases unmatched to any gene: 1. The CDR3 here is CASSLDSGSYNEQFF. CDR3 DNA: TGTGCCAGCAGCTTAGATAGCGGGTCCTACAATGAGCAGTTCTTC.

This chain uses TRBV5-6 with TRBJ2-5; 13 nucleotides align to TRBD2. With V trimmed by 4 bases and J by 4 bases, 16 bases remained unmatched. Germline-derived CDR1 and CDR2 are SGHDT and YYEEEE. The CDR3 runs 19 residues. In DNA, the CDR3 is TGTGCCAGCAGCGATGGGACTAGCGGGGCTTTCGGCGTGAGAGAGACCCAGTACTTC. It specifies CASSDGTSGAFGVRETQYF.

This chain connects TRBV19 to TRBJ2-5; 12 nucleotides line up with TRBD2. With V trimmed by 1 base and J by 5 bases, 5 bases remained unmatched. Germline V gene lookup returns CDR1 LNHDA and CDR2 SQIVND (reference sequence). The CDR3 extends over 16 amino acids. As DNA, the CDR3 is TGTGCCAGTAGTATAGCAGACACTAGCGGGGGGGAGACCCAGTACTTC. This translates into CASSIADTSGGETQYF.

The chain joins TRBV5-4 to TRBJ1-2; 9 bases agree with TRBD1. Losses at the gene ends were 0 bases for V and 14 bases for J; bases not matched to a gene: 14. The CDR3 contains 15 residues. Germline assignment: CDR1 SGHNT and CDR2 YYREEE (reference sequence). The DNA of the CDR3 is TGTGCCAGCAGCTTGGGGCGACAGGACAGGGGCTGGATGACCTTC. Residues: CASSLGRQDRGWMTF.

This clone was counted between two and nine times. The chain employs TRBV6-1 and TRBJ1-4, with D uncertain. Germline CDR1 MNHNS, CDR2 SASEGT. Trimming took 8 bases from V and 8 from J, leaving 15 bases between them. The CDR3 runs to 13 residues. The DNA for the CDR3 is TGTGCCAGCGCGTCCCAGGCGGGGGAAAAACTGTTTTTT. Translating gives CASASQAGEKLFF.

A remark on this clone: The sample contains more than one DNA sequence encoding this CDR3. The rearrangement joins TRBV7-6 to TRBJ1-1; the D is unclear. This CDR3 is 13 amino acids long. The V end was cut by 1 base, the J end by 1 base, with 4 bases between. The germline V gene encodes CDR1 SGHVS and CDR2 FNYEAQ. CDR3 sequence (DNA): TGTGCCAGCAGCTTAGAACAGAACACTGAAGCTTTCTTT. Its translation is CASSLEQNTEAFF.

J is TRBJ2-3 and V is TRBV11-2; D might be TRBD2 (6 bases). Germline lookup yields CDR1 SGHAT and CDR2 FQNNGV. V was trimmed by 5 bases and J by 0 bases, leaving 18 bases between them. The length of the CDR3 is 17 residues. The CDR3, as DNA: TGTGCCAGCAGCCGGAGGGGATGGGGTGCTAGCACAGATACGCAGTATTTT. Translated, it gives CASSRRGWGASTDTQYF.

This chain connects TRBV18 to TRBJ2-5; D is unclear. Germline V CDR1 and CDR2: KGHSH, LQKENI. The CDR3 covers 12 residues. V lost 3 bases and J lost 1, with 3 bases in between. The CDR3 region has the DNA TGTGCCAGCTCACCCCTCCAAGAGACCCAGTACTTC. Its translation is CASSPLQETQYF.

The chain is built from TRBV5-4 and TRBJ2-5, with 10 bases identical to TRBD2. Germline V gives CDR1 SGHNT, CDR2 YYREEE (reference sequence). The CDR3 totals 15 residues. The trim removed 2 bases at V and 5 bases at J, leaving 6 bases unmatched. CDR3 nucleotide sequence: TGTGCCAGCAGCTTTGGTAGCGGGGGGCGGGAGACCCAGTACTTC. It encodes CASSFGSGGRETQYF.

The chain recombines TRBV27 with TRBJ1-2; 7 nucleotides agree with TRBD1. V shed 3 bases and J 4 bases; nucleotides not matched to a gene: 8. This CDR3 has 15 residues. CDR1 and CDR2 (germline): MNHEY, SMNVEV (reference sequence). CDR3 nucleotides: TGTGCCAGCAGTTTCCAGGCGACAGGGAGCTATGGCTACACCTTC. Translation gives CASSFQATGSYGYTF.

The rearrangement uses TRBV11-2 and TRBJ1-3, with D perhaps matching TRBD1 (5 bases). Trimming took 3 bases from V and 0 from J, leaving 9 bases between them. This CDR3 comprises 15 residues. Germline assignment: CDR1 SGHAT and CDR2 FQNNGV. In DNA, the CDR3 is TGTGCCAGCAGCTTGACAGTTACCTCTGGAAACACCATATATTTT. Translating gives CASSLTVTSGNTIYF.

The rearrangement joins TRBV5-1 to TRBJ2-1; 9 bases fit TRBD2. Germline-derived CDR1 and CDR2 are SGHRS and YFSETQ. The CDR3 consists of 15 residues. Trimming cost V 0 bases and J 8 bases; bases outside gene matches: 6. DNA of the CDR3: TGCGCCAGCAGCTTGGTGTTAGCGGGGGCCGATGAGCAGTTCTTC. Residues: CASSLVLAGADEQFF.

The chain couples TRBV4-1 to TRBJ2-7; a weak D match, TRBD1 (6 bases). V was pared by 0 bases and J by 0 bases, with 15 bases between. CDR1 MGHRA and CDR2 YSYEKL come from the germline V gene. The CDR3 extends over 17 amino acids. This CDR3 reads CASSQEDLGRGSYEQYF. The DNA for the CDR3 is TGCGCCAGCAGCCAAGAAGATTTGGGCAGGGGCTCCTACGAGCAGTACTTC.

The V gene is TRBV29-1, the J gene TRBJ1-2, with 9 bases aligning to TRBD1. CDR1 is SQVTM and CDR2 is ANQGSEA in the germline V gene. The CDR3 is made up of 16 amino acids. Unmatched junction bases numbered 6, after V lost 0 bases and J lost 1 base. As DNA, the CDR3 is TGCAGCGTTGAAGATGAGGACAGGGGCGTTAACTATGGCTACACCTTC. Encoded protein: CSVEDEDRGVNYGYTF.

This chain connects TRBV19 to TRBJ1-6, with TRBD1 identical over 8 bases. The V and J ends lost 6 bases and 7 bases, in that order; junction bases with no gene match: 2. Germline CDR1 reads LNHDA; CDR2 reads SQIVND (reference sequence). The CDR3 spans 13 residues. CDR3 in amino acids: CASRGQDNSPLHF. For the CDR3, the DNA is TGTGCCAGTAGGGGACAGGACAATTCACCCCTCCACTTT.

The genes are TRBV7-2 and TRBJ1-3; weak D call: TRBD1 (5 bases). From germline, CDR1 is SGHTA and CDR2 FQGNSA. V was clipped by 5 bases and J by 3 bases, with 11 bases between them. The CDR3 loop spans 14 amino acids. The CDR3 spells CASSPGGGGNTIYF. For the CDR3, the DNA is TGTGCCAGCAGCCCGGGCGGGGGTGGAAACACCATATATTTT.

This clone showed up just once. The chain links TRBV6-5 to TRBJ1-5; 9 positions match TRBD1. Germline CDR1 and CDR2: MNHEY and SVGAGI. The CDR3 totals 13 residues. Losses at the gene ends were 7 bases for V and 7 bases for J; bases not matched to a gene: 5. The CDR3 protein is CASKGQGGQPQHF. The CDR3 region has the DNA TGTGCCAGCAAGGGACAGGGCGGGCAGCCCCAGCATTTT.